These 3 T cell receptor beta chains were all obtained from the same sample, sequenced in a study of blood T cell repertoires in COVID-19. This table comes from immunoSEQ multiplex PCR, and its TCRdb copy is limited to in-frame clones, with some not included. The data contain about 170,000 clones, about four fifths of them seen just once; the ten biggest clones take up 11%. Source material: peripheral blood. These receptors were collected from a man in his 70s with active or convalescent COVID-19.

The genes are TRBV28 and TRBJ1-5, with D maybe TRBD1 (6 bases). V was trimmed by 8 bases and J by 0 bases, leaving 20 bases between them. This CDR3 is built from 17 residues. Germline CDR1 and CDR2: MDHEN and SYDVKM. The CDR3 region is CASEDRRLTYSNQPQHF. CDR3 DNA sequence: TGTGCCAGCGAAGACAGGCGGCTAACTTATAGCAATCAGCCCCAGCATTTT.

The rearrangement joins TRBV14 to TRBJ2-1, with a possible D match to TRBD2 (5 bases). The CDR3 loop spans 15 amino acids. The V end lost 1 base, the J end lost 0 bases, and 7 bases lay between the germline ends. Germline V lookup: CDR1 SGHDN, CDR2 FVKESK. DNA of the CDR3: TGTGCCAGCAGCCAAGGACTAACCTCCTACAATGAGCAGTTCTTC. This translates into CASSQGLTSYNEQFF.

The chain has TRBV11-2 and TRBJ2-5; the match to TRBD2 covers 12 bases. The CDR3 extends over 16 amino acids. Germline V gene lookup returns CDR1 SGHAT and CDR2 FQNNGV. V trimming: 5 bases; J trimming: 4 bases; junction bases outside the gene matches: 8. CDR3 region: CASSPGLAGGRETQYF. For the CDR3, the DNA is TGTGCCAGCAGCCCAGGCCTAGCGGGAGGGCGAGAGACCCAGTACTTC.